This T cell receptor beta chain was recorded in a study of T cells after yellow fever vaccination. Study at large: Fractions of low cell number were prepared using SMART-Seq v4 Ultra Low Input.

The CDR3 loop spans 14 amino acids. V was clipped by 3 bases and J by 2 bases, with 10 bases between them. This clonotype was seen a few times. The antigen is not known. Study-wide points: Among primary-vaccination clones, most reappeared after the booster, at just under 98% for CD4 and approximately 88% for CD8. Peaking faster, on day 5 versus 15, the secondary response was nonetheless weaker.

A process of 5'RACE template switching, which added a universal primer site and UMIs, was used to make TCR cDNA. TCRdb ran MiXCR on the 5' RACE reads and lists one entry per CDR3 protein. Here the sample spans about 360,000 distinct CDR3 sequences, around 6.4% being singletons. This sequence joins TRBV12-3 or TRBV12-4 and TRBJ1-1, with unresolved D. The source of this sequence is a man aged 25-45 years who received the YFV17D yellow fever vaccine. The specimen was PBMCs, collected 5 days after the yellow fever booster vaccination. CDR3 nucleotide sequence: TGTGCCAGCAGTTTCATCAGGCCCAACACTGAAGCTTTCTTT. Translation gives CASSFIRPNTEAFF.